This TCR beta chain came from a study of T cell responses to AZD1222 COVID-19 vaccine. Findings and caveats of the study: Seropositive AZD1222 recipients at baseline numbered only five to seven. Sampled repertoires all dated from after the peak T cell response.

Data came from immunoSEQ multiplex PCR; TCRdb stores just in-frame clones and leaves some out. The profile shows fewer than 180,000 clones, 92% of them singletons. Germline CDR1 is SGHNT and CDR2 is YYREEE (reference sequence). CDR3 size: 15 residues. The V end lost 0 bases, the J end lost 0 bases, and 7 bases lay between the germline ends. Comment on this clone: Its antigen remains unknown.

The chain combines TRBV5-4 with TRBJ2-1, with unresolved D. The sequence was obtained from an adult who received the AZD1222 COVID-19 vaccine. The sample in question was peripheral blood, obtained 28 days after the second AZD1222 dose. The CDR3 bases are TGTGCCAGCAGCTTGGTAGGCAGCTCCTACAATGAGCAGTTCTTC. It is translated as CASSLVGSSYNEQFF.